Detailed here is one TCR beta chain. Its antigen is not identified. This entry belongs to a study of siplizumab effects on memory and regulatory T cells. General study results and limits: A minor share of alloreactive clones matched unstimulated subsets. The naive T cell population seemed more diverse than memory cells and seemed a major contributor to the alloresponse.

TCRdb's copy holds only in-frame clones and misses some; the assay was immunoSEQ multiplex PCR. The table records some 99,000 clones, around 92% of them present only once. The germline V and J ends were trimmed by 0 bases and 12 bases, with 5 bases remaining between them. This CDR3 comprises 10 residues. Germline V CDR1 and CDR2: MNHNY, SVGAGI (reference sequence). The TCR sequence derives from a human donor in good health. The chain links TRBV6-6 to TRBJ1-1; no clear D. Sample: Tregs sorted from blood. This CDR3 reads CASSYSPTFF. CDR3 DNA: TGTGCCAGCAGTTACTCCCCAACTTTCTTT.